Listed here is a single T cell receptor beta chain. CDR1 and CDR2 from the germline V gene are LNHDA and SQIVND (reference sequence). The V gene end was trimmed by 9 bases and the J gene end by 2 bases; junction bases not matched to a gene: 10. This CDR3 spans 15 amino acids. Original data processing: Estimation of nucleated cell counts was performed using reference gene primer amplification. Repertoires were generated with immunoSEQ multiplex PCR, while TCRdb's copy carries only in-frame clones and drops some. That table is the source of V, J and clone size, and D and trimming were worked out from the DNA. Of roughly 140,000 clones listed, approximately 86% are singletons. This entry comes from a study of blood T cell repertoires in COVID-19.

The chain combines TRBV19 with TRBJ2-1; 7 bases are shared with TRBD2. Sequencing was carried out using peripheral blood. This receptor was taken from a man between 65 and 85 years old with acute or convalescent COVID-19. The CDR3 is CASKPPGGTYNEQFF. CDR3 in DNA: TGTGCCAGCAAACCCCCGGGGGGAACCTACAATGAGCAGTTCTTC.